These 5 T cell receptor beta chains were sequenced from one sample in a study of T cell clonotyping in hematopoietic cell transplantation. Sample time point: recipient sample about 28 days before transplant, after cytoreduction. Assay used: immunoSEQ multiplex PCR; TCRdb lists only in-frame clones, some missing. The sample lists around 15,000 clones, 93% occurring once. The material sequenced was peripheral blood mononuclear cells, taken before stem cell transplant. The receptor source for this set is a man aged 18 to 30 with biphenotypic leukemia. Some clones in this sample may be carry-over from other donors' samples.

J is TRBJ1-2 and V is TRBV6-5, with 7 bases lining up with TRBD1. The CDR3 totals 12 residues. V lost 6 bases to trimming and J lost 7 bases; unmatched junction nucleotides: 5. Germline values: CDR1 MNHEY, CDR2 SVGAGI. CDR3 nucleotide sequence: TGTGCCAGCAGAACAGGGGAAAGTGGCTACACCTTC. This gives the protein CASRTGESGYTF.

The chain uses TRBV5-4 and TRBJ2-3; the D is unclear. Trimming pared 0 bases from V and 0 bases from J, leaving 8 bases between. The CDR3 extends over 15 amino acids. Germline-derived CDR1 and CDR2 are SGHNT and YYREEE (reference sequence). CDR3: CASSLVFGSTDTQYF. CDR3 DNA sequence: TGTGCCAGCAGCTTGGTCTTTGGTAGCACAGATACGCAGTATTTT.

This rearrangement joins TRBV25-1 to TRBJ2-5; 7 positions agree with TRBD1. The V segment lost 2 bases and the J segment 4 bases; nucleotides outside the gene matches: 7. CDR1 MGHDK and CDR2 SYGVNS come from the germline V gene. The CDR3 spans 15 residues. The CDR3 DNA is TGTGCCAGCAGTGAAGGAAACCACAGGGGAGAGACCCAGTACTTC. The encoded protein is CASSEGNHRGETQYF.

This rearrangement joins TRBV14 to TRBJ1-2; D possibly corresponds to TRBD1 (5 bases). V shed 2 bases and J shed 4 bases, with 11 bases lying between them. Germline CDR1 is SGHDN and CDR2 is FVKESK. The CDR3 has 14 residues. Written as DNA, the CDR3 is TGTGCCAGCAGCCAATCTAGGGGACTCTATGGCTACACCTTC. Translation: CASSQSRGLYGYTF. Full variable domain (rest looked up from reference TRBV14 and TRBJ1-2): EAGVTQFPSHSVIEKGQTVTLRCDPISGHDNLYWYRRVMGKEIKFLLHFVKESKQDESGMPNNRFLAERTGGTYSTLKVQPAELEDSGVYFCASSQSRGLYGYTFGSGTRLTVV.

In DNA, the CDR3 is TGCGCCAGCAGCCAAGAATTGGAACAGGGGGCACAGCCCCAGCATTTT. This encodes CASSQELEQGAQPQHF. V is TRBV4-1 and J is TRBJ1-5, with 9 nucleotides matching TRBD1. Trimming removed 0 bases from V and 7 bases from J; junction bases left unmatched: 7. The CDR3 has 16 amino acids. In germline, CDR1 is MGHRA, CDR2 YSYEKL.